The 21 T cell receptor beta chains presented below share a single source sample, sequenced in a study of blood T cells in healthy people across ages. Using a J-beta primer mix together with a sample-barcoded 5' primer, a second PCR was run for roughly 7 to 12 cycles. TCRdb processed the 5' RACE reads anew with MiXCR; each CDR3 protein has one entry. The profile covers some 1.4 million distinct CDR3 sequences, with roughly 45% appearing a single time and 7.9% taken by the ten largest. The specimen sequenced was blood. Receptors originate from a young woman in good health.

This clonotype has at least ten counts. This chain links TRBV10-3 with TRBJ2-7; D ambiguous. V gave up 0 bases and J gave up 0 bases, with 6 bases separating them. Germline V gene data show CDR1 as ENHRY and CDR2 as SYGVKD. The CDR3 covers 14 residues. CDR3 protein: CAISESGYSYEQYF. In DNA form, the CDR3 reads TGTGCCATCAGTGAGTCGGGATACTCCTACGAGCAGTACTTC.

J is TRBJ1-3 and V is TRBV4-1, with TRBD1 matching over 7 bases. The CDR3 has 16 amino acids. Losses at the gene ends were 5 bases for V and 2 bases for J; bases not matched to a gene: 9. Per the germline V gene, CDR1 is MGHRA and CDR2 is YSYEKL. CDR3 sequence: CASSSDPTGAGNTIYF. The CDR3 DNA follows: TGCGCCAGCAGCTCGGACCCAACAGGGGCTGGAAACACCATATATTTT.

The V call is TRBV12-3 or TRBV12-4, the J call TRBJ2-5, with 12 bases lining up with TRBD1. With 6 bases clipped from V and 9 bases from J, the junction kept 17 bases outside the gene matches. The CDR3 totals 17 residues. This chain's CDR3 is CASSHSRDRGLRGAQYF. The DNA of the CDR3 is TGTGCCAGCAGCCACTCCCGGGACAGGGGGCTCCGGGGGGCCCAGTACTTC.

This clonotype was counted many times. The chain recombines TRBV12-3 or TRBV12-4 with TRBJ2-3; D gene unclear. This CDR3 spans 11 amino acids. V was pared by 4 bases and J by 8 bases, with 7 bases between. CDR3 sequence reads: CASSSGVTQYF. In nucleotides, the CDR3 is TGTGCCAGCAGTTCGGGTGTTACGCAGTATTTT.

The rearrangement links TRBV12-3 or TRBV12-4 to TRBJ2-1, with TRBD1 as a possible D gene (5 bases). This CDR3 has 15 residues. V was pared by 3 bases and J by 2 bases, with 11 bases between. The chain's CDR3 is CASSLGLGTYNEQFF. DNA for the CDR3: TGTGCCAGCAGTTTGGGGCTAGGCACCTACAATGAGCAGTTCTTC.

The chain recombines TRBV27 with TRBJ1-5, with 7 nucleotides matching TRBD1. The CDR3 contains 17 residues. The germline V gene encodes CDR1 MNHEY and CDR2 SMNVEV (reference sequence). Trimming at V came to 2 bases and at J to 0 bases, leaving 7 bases not matched to a gene. In nucleotides, the CDR3 is TGTGCCAGCAGTTTACATGGGACAGATCCTAGCAATCAGCCCCAGCATTTT. This encodes CASSLHGTDPSNQPQHF.

This chain links TRBV12-3 or TRBV12-4 with TRBJ2-3, with 7 bases lining up with TRBD2. V lost 4 bases to trimming and J lost 2 bases; unmatched junction nucleotides: 3. CDR3 size: 14 residues. The CDR3 spells CASSSGLPTDTQYF. The CDR3 coding sequence is TGTGCCAGCAGTTCGGGACTACCCACAGATACGCAGTATTTT.

The J gene is TRBJ1-1, the V gene TRBV20-1; D might be TRBD1 (5 bases). The ends were cut back, 5 bases at V and 4 bases at J, with 17 bases in the middle. The germline gives CDR1 DFQATT, CDR2 SNEGSKA (reference sequence). The CDR3 runs 14 residues. The CDR3 sequence is CSAPQGGGTTEAFF. The DNA of the CDR3 is TGCAGTGCTCCCCAGGGCGGGGGGACCACTGAAGCTTTCTTT.

This clonotype has just a few counts. The rearrangement links TRBV4-1 to TRBJ1-6, with 12 bases that match TRBD1. CDR3 size: 15 residues. Germline assignment: CDR1 MGHRA and CDR2 YSYEKL. V shed 0 bases and J 9 bases; nucleotides not matched to a gene: 0. The CDR3 DNA reads as TGCGCCAGCAGCCAAGAGGGACAGGGGGCTTCACCCCTCCACTTT. Amino acid sequence: CASSQEGQGASPLHF.

The rearrangement uses TRBV5-1 and TRBJ1-2, with 7 bases aligning to TRBD1. CDR1 and CDR2 from the germline V gene are SGHRS and YFSETQ. This CDR3 is built from 15 residues. After removal of 4 bases from V and 4 bases from J, the junction contained 10 bases not matched to a gene. The chain's CDR3 is CASSPLGTEVYGYTF. The CDR3 DNA follows: TGCGCCAGCAGCCCCCTCGGGACAGAAGTCTATGGCTACACCTTC.

This clonotype came up many times. The chain couples TRBV25-1 to TRBJ2-7; tentative D call: TRBD1 (6 bases). V lost 6 bases and J 7 bases, leaving 16 bases between the germline ends. Germline V gene lookup returns CDR1 MGHDK and CDR2 SYGVNS. This CDR3 has 13 amino acids. The CDR3 bases are TGTGCCAGCAGCACAGGGACCGCCCGGGAGCAGTACTTC. Amino acids: CASSTGTAREQYF.

This clonotype was seen only a few times. V gene TRBV29-1 combines with J gene TRBJ2-7; 8 bases are shared with TRBD1. From germline, CDR1 is SQVTM and CDR2 ANQGSEA. This CDR3 contains 14 residues. The junction had 7 bases not matched to a gene; V was cut back by 4 bases and J by 2 bases. Here the CDR3 DNA reads TGCAGCGTTGGGGCCAGGGGGCTAACCTACGAGCAGTACTTC. Translated, it gives CSVGARGLTYEQYF.

The chain recombines TRBV20-1 with TRBJ2-7, with D possibly called TRBD1 or TRBD2 (6 bases each). Deletions cut 5 bases from V and 3 bases from J, with 17 bases between. This CDR3 has 14 residues. Germline V gene lookup returns CDR1 DFQATT and CDR2 SNEGSKA (reference sequence). The CDR3 sequence: CSARGLLGGYEQYF. The CDR3 nucleotides are TGCAGTGCTCGGGGACTCCTAGGGGGCTACGAGCAGTACTTC.

This chain uses TRBV28 with TRBJ1-3; no reliable D call. Trimming took 6 bases from V and 3 from J, leaving 9 bases between them. This CDR3 has 13 residues. Germline V lookup: CDR1 MDHEN, CDR2 SYDVKM. The DNA of the CDR3 is TGTGCCAGCAGGCGGGGATTTGGAAACACCATATATTTT. As protein: CASRRGFGNTIYF.

This sequence joins TRBV14 and TRBJ1-2, with no clear D. The germline CDR1 and CDR2 sequences are SGHDN and FVKESK. The CDR3 spans 15 residues. Deletions cut 0 bases from V and 3 bases from J, with 11 bases between. CDR3 sequence (DNA): TGTGCCAGCAGCCAAGAGGGAAACAGTCACTATGGCTACACCTTC. Amino acid sequence: CASSQEGNSHYGYTF.

A few counts support this clonotype. V is TRBV6-5 and J is TRBJ1-5; weak D call: TRBD1 (6 bases). Germline V CDR1 and CDR2: MNHEY, SVGAGI. V was shortened by 6 bases and J by 7 bases, with 13 bases between the two germline ends. The CDR3 spans 13 residues. CDR3 in amino acids: CASRQGVEQPQHF. The DNA of the CDR3 is TGTGCCAGCAGACAGGGCGTGGAACAGCCCCAGCATTTT.

V and J are TRBV29-1 and TRBJ2-2; 10 bases match TRBD2. The CDR3 contains 15 residues. J lost 5 bases, V lost 4 bases, and 7 bases had no gene match. Germline values: CDR1 SQVTM, CDR2 ANQGSEA. Here the CDR3 DNA reads TGCAGCGTTGCCAGCGGGGGGGCCAAAACCGGGGAGCTGTTTTTT. As protein: CSVASGGAKTGELFF.

The chain combines TRBV5-1 with TRBJ2-7; possibly TRBD1 or TRBD2 for D (5 bases each). The CDR3 runs to 16 residues. Germline values: CDR1 SGHRS, CDR2 YFSETQ. The ends were cut back, 0 bases at V and 0 bases at J, with 13 bases in the middle. CDR3 nucleotides: TGCGCCAGCAGCTTGGATGGGACGGTAAGCTCCTACGAGCAGTACTTC. Translating gives CASSLDGTVSSYEQYF.

Only one count was recorded for this clonotype. The chain links TRBV28 to TRBJ2-7; 16 positions match TRBD2. The CDR3 is 16 amino acids. J gave up 7 bases and V 2 bases, and 5 bases lay outside the gene matches. Germline CDR1 reads MDHEN; CDR2 reads SYDVKM. Here the CDR3 reads CASSLGTSGGGNEQYF. CDR3 DNA: TGTGCCAGCAGTTTAGGGACTAGCGGGGGGGGCAATGAGCAGTACTTC.

This clonotype was counted a few times. This rearrangement joins TRBV20-1 to TRBJ2-7; D could derive from TRBD1 or TRBD2 (5 bases each). Germline loops: CDR1 DFQATT, CDR2 SNEGSKA (reference sequence). V gave up 5 bases and J gave up 2 bases, with 10 bases separating them. The CDR3 sequence is 12 residues long. The CDR3 bases are TGCAGTGCTGGGGGTCGAACCTACGAGCAGTACTTC. It is translated as CSAGGRTYEQYF.

The chain is built from TRBV29-1 and TRBJ2-5; D gene uncertain. V dropped 0 bases and J dropped 1 base, with 6 bases sitting between them. CDR3 length: 13 amino acids. CDR1 SQVTM and CDR2 ANQGSEA come from the germline V gene. CDR3 region: CSVEEHSQETQYF. Written as DNA, the CDR3 is TGCAGCGTTGAAGAACACAGCCAAGAGACCCAGTACTTC.